What follows are 18 T cell receptor beta chains derived from one specimen sequenced in a study of blood T cell repertoires in COVID-19. Clones were sequenced by immunoSEQ multiplex PCR, and TCRdb holds only the in-frame ones, with some missing. The table shows fewer than 350,000 clones, with 80% to 95% occurring only once. Sequencing input: peripheral blood. These receptor sequences come from a woman under 40 with COVID-19, enrolled during active disease.

The chain couples TRBV12-2 to TRBJ2-7; the table's TRBD2 call for D was not verified on the DNA. TRBV12-2 is classified as a pseudogene. This CDR3 is 17 amino acids long. The CDR3 sequence: CASRLASWERFSYEQYF. The DNA of the CDR3 is TGTGCAAGTCGCTTAGCGAGTTGGGAGAGATTCTCCTACGAGCAGTACTTC.

The chain uses TRBV3-1 (or the pseudogene TRBV3-2) and TRBJ1-2; 7 nucleotides line up with TRBD1. The CDR3 has 13 amino acids. Germline-derived CDR1 and CDR2 are LGHDT and YNNKEL (reference sequence). The J segment lost 7 bases and the V segment lost 8 bases, leaving 10 bases of the junction unmatched. CDR3 sequence: CASGRQGSGGYTF. Written as DNA, the CDR3 is TGTGCCAGCGGAAGACAGGGAAGTGGTGGCTACACCTTC.

The CDR3 nucleotides are TGTGCCAGCAGTGAAGATGGGAGCGGCGAGCAGTACTTC. Its protein product is CASSEDGSGEQYF. This chain links TRBV2 with TRBJ2-7; possible D gene TRBD2, 5 bases. CDR3 length: 13 amino acids. Deletions cut 1 base from V and 6 bases from J, with 10 bases between. Germline V gene sequence: CDR1 SNHLY, CDR2 FYNNEI. The full variable domain, in which reference TRBV2 and TRBJ2-7 provide the parts outside the CDR3, is EPEVTQTPSHQVTQMGQEVILRCVPISNHLYFYWYRQILGQKVEFLVSFYNNEISEKSEIFDDQFSVERPDGSNFTLKIRSTKLEDSAMYFCASSEDGSGEQYFGPGTRLTVT.

The V and J genes are TRBV11-2 and TRBJ2-2; D ambiguous. There are 13 residues in the CDR3. Germline values: CDR1 SGHAT, CDR2 FQNNGV. V was pared by 1 base and J by 6 bases, with 6 bases between. In DNA, the CDR3 is TGTGCCAGCAGCTTAGCGCTATCCGGGGAGCTGTTTTTT. Protein product: CASSLALSGELFF.

The J gene is TRBJ2-3, the V gene TRBV15; D remains unclear. The CDR3 runs 15 residues. Germline loops: CDR1 LNHNV, CDR2 YYDKDF (reference sequence). Trimming removed 0 bases at V and 3 bases at J, with 10 bases between. The CDR3 loop reads CATSRDLKETDTQYF. In DNA, the CDR3 is TGTGCCACCAGCAGAGATCTCAAGGAGACAGATACGCAGTATTTT.

The chain carries TRBV28 and TRBJ1-5, with D unclear. Deletions cut 4 bases from V and 1 base from J, with 8 bases between. Germline-derived CDR1 and CDR2 are MDHEN and SYDVKM. The CDR3 is 14 residues long. This chain's CDR3 is CASSYAGSNQPQHF. CDR3 nucleotide sequence: TGTGCCAGCAGTTATGCCGGGAGCAATCAGCCCCAGCATTTT.

This clone was counted a single time. This chain links TRBV10-1 with TRBJ2-7; no clear D. This CDR3 has 13 residues. Looked up from germline, CDR1 is WNHNN and CDR2 is SYGVQD (reference sequence). The germline V and J ends were trimmed by 3 bases and 8 bases, with 14 bases remaining between them. The CDR3 reads CASSDRVVEKQYF. The CDR3 coding sequence is TGCGCCAGCAGTGATCGGGTCGTAGAAAAGCAGTACTTC.

This sequence joins TRBV2 and TRBJ2-5; no reliable D call. V lost 4 bases to trimming and J lost 0 bases, with 3 bases between them. Germline V gene lookup returns CDR1 SNHLY and CDR2 FYNNEI. This CDR3 comprises 12 residues. The CDR3 bases are TGTGCCAGCAGTGCTGACCAAGAGACCCAGTACTTC. This translates into CASSADQETQYF.

The V call is TRBV15, the J call TRBJ1-1; D remains ambiguous. V lost 0 bases to trimming and J lost 7 bases, with 6 bases between them. The CDR3 contains 12 residues. In germline, CDR1 is LNHNV, CDR2 YYDKDF (reference sequence). CDR3 sequence (DNA): TGTGCCACCAGCAGAGATCCAGTTGAAGCTTTCTTT. This codes for CATSRDPVEAFF.

V gene TRBV20-1 combines with J gene TRBJ1-5; 10 bases are shared with TRBD1. After removal of 3 bases from V and 9 bases from J, the junction contained 8 bases not matched to a gene. The CDR3 runs to 14 residues. Germline V gene data show CDR1 as DFQATT and CDR2 as SNEGSKA (reference sequence). The CDR3: CSASGTGELWPQHF. The CDR3 bases are TGCAGTGCTAGTGGGACAGGGGAACTATGGCCCCAGCATTTT.

This chain joins TRBV9 and TRBJ1-5; 7 positions agree with TRBD1. This CDR3 contains 13 residues. Germline loops: CDR1 SGDLS, CDR2 YYNGEE. The ends lost 4 bases at V and 6 bases at J; junction bases unmatched: 4. The CDR3 spells CASSRQGSQPQHF. The CDR3 nucleotides are TGTGCCAGCAGCAGACAGGGAAGTCAGCCCCAGCATTTT.

CDR3 DNA sequence: TGTGCCAGCAGTGAGGCCTCACAGGGGGGTAGCACAGATACGCAGTATTTT. It is translated as CASSEASQGGSTDTQYF. This chain uses TRBV25-1 with TRBJ2-3, with 8 nucleotides matching TRBD1. V shed 3 bases and J 0 bases; nucleotides not matched to a gene: 8. Germline CDR1 is MGHDK and CDR2 is SYGVNS. This CDR3 is 17 amino acids long.

On this clone: The junction departs from germline at one end; a sequencing error may be responsible. CDR3 sequence (DNA): TGTGCCAGCAGTTTCTACGATGAGCAGTTCTTC. This encodes CASSFYDEQFF. V and J are TRBV12-3 or TRBV12-4 and TRBJ2-1; D is uncertain. The CDR3 has 11 amino acids.

V and J are TRBV5-6 and TRBJ1-4; D call uncertain. Deletions cut 2 bases from V and 5 bases from J, with 13 bases between. The CDR3 length is 15 residues. Germline V gene data show CDR1 as SGHDT and CDR2 as YYEEEE. CDR3 in amino acids: CASSFRSVANEKLFF. CDR3 DNA: TGTGCCAGCAGCTTCCGGTCAGTAGCGAATGAAAAACTGTTTTTT.

The chain recombines TRBV28 with TRBJ2-7; weak D call: TRBD2 (6 bases). The V and J ends lost 2 bases and 1 base respectively, with 9 bases between them. CDR1 is MDHEN and CDR2 is SYDVKM in the germline V gene. This CDR3 comprises 14 residues. CDR3 in amino acids: CASSLNGGSYEQYF. The DNA of the CDR3 is TGTGCCAGCAGTTTAAACGGGGGATCCTACGAGCAGTACTTC.

The chain recombines TRBV4-1 with TRBJ1-3, with a possible D match to TRBD1 (6 bases). In germline, CDR1 is MGHRA, CDR2 YSYEKL. V lost 0 bases and J 5 bases, leaving 8 bases between the germline ends. The CDR3 covers 14 residues. This CDR3 reads CASSQEGGRNTIYF. In DNA, the CDR3 is TGCGCCAGCAGCCAAGAAGGGGGAAGAAACACCATATATTTT.

The chain has TRBV12-5 and TRBJ2-2; 8 positions agree with TRBD2. Germline V CDR1 and CDR2: LGHNT, FRNRAP. With V trimmed by 0 bases and J by 2 bases, 8 bases remained unmatched. The CDR3 is made up of 18 amino acids. CDR3 loop: CASGLVRDGRVNTGELFF. The CDR3 DNA sequence: TGTGCTAGTGGTTTGGTACGGGACGGGAGGGTAAACACCGGGGAGCTGTTTTTT.

The V gene is TRBV18, the J gene TRBJ2-2; D is ambiguous. Germline lookup yields CDR1 KGHSH and CDR2 LQKENI. The CDR3 loop spans 13 amino acids. V lost 0 bases, J lost 7 bases, and 6 bases lay in between. CDR3 residues: CASSPPRDGELFF. Written as DNA, the CDR3 is TGTGCCAGCTCACCACCTAGAGACGGGGAGCTGTTTTTT.